The 28 T cell receptor beta chains below come from one sample, sequenced in a study of a mutant IDH1 vaccine in newly diagnosed glioma. Profiling relied on immunoSEQ multiplex PCR, and the TCRdb table lists in-frame clones only, not all of them. The sample contains roughly 32,000 clones, around 77% of which appear only once. These TCRs' antigens remain unknown. Time point of the sample: week 35, safety follow-up. Vaccination comprised doses that each held 300 ug of mutant IDH1 20-mer peptide, plus topical imiquimod. This specimen was PBMCs, taken from a glioma patient whose treatment included an IDH1 peptide vaccine. The receptors stem from a woman in her twenties or thirties with glioma. Some clones in this sample may be carry-over from other donors' samples.

The V and J genes are TRBV27 and TRBJ2-7; the match to TRBD1 covers 7 bases. The V segment lost 6 bases and the J segment 7 bases; nucleotides outside the gene matches: 9. This CDR3 is built from 13 residues. The V gene's germline CDR1 is MNHEY and CDR2 SMNVEV (reference sequence). The CDR3 spells CASRSTDRREQYF. Written as DNA, the CDR3 is TGTGCCAGCAGATCTACGGACAGGAGGGAGCAGTACTTC.

The chain recombines TRBV30 with TRBJ2-7; 12 positions match TRBD2. The V and J ends lost 0 bases and 4 bases, in that order; junction bases with no gene match: 4. This CDR3 comprises 15 residues. CDR1 and CDR2 from the germline V gene are GTSNPN and SVGIG (reference sequence). CDR3 amino acids: CAWSVNLAGGYEQYF. The CDR3 coding sequence is TGTGCCTGGAGTGTAAACCTAGCGGGAGGGTACGAGCAGTACTTC.

The J gene is TRBJ1-1, the V gene TRBV2; D is perhaps TRBD1 (5 bases). Trimming took off 9 bases at V and 5 bases at J, with 13 bases between the two ends. This CDR3 is built from 12 residues. Germline loops: CDR1 SNHLY, CDR2 FYNNEI. The CDR3 sequence is CARGTPNTEAFF. CDR3 DNA sequence: TGTGCCAGGGGGACCCCAAATACTGAAGCTTTCTTT.

This clone was seen a handful of times. This rearrangement joins TRBV2 to TRBJ1-4, with D hard to call. The CDR3 runs to 12 residues. Germline lookup yields CDR1 SNHLY and CDR2 FYNNEI. The V end was cut by 6 bases, the J end by 5 bases, with 7 bases between. The DNA for the CDR3 is TGTGCCAGCAGGATTCTAAATGAAAAACTGTTTTTT. Translating gives CASRILNEKLFF.

V and J are TRBV9 and TRBJ2-7; D is unclear. The CDR3 consists of 15 residues. The germline V gene encodes CDR1 SGDLS and CDR2 YYNGEE. Trimming removed 7 bases from V and 2 bases from J, with 19 bases in between. The CDR3, as DNA: TGTGCCAGCCCCATTTGGTGGTTAGAACCCTACGAGCAGTACTTC. As protein: CASPIWWLEPYEQYF.

The CDR3 reads CATRLALRTDTQYF. DNA of the CDR3: TGTGCCACCAGACTAGCATTACGCACAGATACGCAGTATTTT. V and J are TRBV10-3 and TRBJ2-3; 7 bases fit TRBD2. The CDR3 sequence is 14 residues long. Germline trimming cut 10 bases from V and 1 base from J; bases unmatched to any gene: 8. CDR1 ENHRY and CDR2 SYGVKD come from the germline V gene.

This chain joins TRBV5-1 and TRBJ2-7; D gene ambiguous. Per germline, CDR1 SGHRS and CDR2 YFSETQ. V gave up 0 bases and J gave up 0 bases, with 7 bases separating them. The CDR3 runs 14 residues. CDR3 protein: CASSLASGSYEQYF. As DNA, the CDR3 is TGCGCCAGCAGCTTGGCCTCTGGCTCCTACGAGCAGTACTTC. Full variable domain (rest looked up from reference TRBV5-1 and TRBJ2-7): KAGVTQTPRYLIKTRGQQVTLSCSPISGHRSVSWYQQTPGQGLQFLFEYFSETQRNKGNFPGRFSGRQFSNSRSEMNVSTLELGDSALYLCASSLASGSYEQYFGPGTRLTVT.

V gene TRBV2 combines with J gene TRBJ2-7, with 9 bases lining up with TRBD2. Trimming cost V 4 bases and J 3 bases; bases outside gene matches: 7. Germline lookup yields CDR1 SNHLY and CDR2 FYNNEI. This CDR3 region has 15 residues. CDR3 sequence: CASSGRLAARYEQYF. The CDR3 DNA reads as TGTGCCAGCAGTGGCAGACTAGCGGCCCGCTACGAGCAGTACTTC.

The rearrangement links TRBV6-1 to TRBJ1-4, with D maybe TRBD1 (5 bases). The germline V gene encodes CDR1 MNHNS and CDR2 SASEGT. The CDR3 is 14 amino acids. V was trimmed by 5 bases and J by 8 bases, leaving 15 bases between them. The CDR3 sequence: CASSPGGGEEKLFF. The CDR3 nucleotides are TGTGCCAGCAGTCCTGGTGGAGGGGAGGAAAAACTGTTTTTT.

V usage is TRBV4-1 and J usage is TRBJ2-1; D may be TRBD2 (6 bases). The CDR3 is 15 amino acids. V shed 2 bases and J shed 7 bases, with 15 bases lying between them. From germline, CDR1 is MGHRA and CDR2 YSYEKL. The CDR3 DNA sequence: TGCGCCAGCAGCCAACCCGAGGAGGGCCGGAATGAGCAGTTCTTC. Its protein is CASSQPEEGRNEQFF.

The chain uses TRBV10-3 and TRBJ2-2; perhaps TRBD2 as D (6 bases). The V gene lost 6 bases and the J gene lost 4 bases, with 18 bases spanning the gap. Germline V CDR1 and CDR2: ENHRY, SYGVKD. This CDR3 is built from 16 residues. CDR3: CAIRGGAGRGTGELFF. The CDR3 bases are TGTGCCATCAGGGGAGGCGCGGGAAGGGGCACCGGGGAGCTGTTTTTT.

This clone was observed a few times. The V and J genes are TRBV5-4 and TRBJ2-7; D gene uncertain. The ends were cut back, 0 bases at V and 0 bases at J, with 7 bases in the middle. The CDR3 is 14 amino acids. The germline CDR1 and CDR2 sequences are SGHNT and YYREEE (reference sequence). The CDR3, as DNA: TGTGCCAGCAGCTTGGGAGGAGACTCCTACGAGCAGTACTTC. Translating gives CASSLGGDSYEQYF.

CDR3 DNA sequence: TGTGCCAGCAGGGCGATTTTTCTAGCCAAAAACATTCAGTACTTC. Protein: CASRAIFLAKNIQYF. The chain couples TRBV2 to TRBJ2-4, with no clear D. Germline CDR1 SNHLY, CDR2 FYNNEI. The CDR3 has 15 amino acids. Trimming shortened V by 6 bases and J by 0 bases, and 12 bases separated the two germline ends.

The V call is TRBV15, the J call TRBJ2-7, with 7 bases identical to TRBD1. The germline gives CDR1 LNHNV, CDR2 YYDKDF (reference sequence). After removal of 5 bases from V and 1 base from J, the junction contained 5 bases not matched to a gene. The CDR3 totals 14 residues. CDR3 protein: CATSPDRVSYEQYF. Here the CDR3 DNA reads TGTGCCACCAGCCCCGACAGGGTTTCCTACGAGCAGTACTTC. The full variable domain, completed using reference TRBV15 and TRBJ2-7, is DAMVIQNPRYQVTQFGKPVTLSCSQTLNHNVMYWYQQKSSQAPKLLFHYYDKDFNNEADTPDNFQSRRPNTSFCFLDIRSPGLGDTAMYLCATSPDRVSYEQYFGPGTRLTVT.

J is TRBJ2-3 and V is TRBV30, with D uncertain. Germline assignment: CDR1 GTSNPN and CDR2 SVGIG (reference sequence). Trimming removed 3 bases from V and 1 base from J, with 11 bases in between. CDR3 length: 14 residues. In nucleotides, the CDR3 is TGTGCCTGGAGGTCCGGTCCGGGCACAGATACGCAGTATTTT. This sequence encodes CAWRSGPGTDTQYF.

The CDR3 reads CASSLVGMTVNTEAFF. The CDR3 DNA is TGCGCCAGCAGCTTGGTCGGGATGACAGTGAACACTGAAGCTTTCTTT. The chain combines TRBV5-1 with TRBJ1-1; maybe TRBD1 (5 bases). The germline V gene encodes CDR1 SGHRS and CDR2 YFSETQ. V gave up 0 bases and J gave up 0 bases, with 12 bases separating them. CDR3 size: 16 residues.

The chain carries TRBV15 and TRBJ1-5; D is ambiguous. Trimming pared 0 bases from V and 4 bases from J, leaving 7 bases between. This CDR3 has 14 residues. Germline V gene sequence: CDR1 LNHNV, CDR2 YYDKDF (reference sequence). In nucleotides, the CDR3 is TGTGCCACCAGCAGAGATCGGTATAATCAGCCCCAGCATTTT. Its protein is CATSRDRYNQPQHF.

The chain links TRBV2 to TRBJ2-1; no clear D gene. Trimming removed 6 bases at V and 3 bases at J, with 6 bases between. The CDR3 length is 12 residues. Germline CDR1 reads SNHLY; CDR2 reads FYNNEI. CDR3 residues: CASRAGYNEQFF. In nucleotides, the CDR3 is TGTGCCAGCAGGGCCGGCTACAATGAGCAGTTCTTC.

This sequence joins TRBV7-3 and TRBJ2-3; D tentatively fits TRBD1 or TRBD2 (5 bases each). V dropped 1 base and J dropped 1 base, with 9 bases sitting between them. Germline V gene data show CDR1 as SGHTA and CDR2 as FQGTGA. The CDR3 contains 15 residues. The CDR3 loop reads CASSLRGFGTDTQYF. DNA for the CDR3: TGTGCCAGCAGCTTAAGGGGGTTCGGCACAGATACGCAGTATTTT.

V is TRBV27 and J is TRBJ2-2; maybe TRBD2 (6 bases). CDR3 length equals 16 residues. Germline CDR1 is MNHEY and CDR2 is SMNVEV (reference sequence). V was pared by 2 bases and J by 4 bases, with 14 bases between. The CDR3 nucleotides read TGTGCCAGCAGTTTACGGAGGGATTTGGCCACCGGGGAGCTGTTTTTT. Protein sequence: CASSLRRDLATGELFF.

V usage is TRBV18 and J usage is TRBJ2-7; the D is unclear. CDR3 size: 15 residues. The V and J ends lost 4 bases and 2 bases respectively, with 15 bases between them. The germline V gene encodes CDR1 KGHSH and CDR2 LQKENI. The CDR3 DNA sequence: TGTGCCAGCTCACTCGCGTTCGATTCCCCCTACGAGCAGTACTTC. This encodes CASSLAFDSPYEQYF.

J is TRBJ2-2 and V is TRBV6-5, with 8 bases lining up with TRBD2. CDR1 and CDR2 from the germline V gene are MNHEY and SVGAGI. Trimming cost V 2 bases and J 7 bases; bases outside gene matches: 9. The CDR3 totals 16 residues. The CDR3 protein is CASSYDPRREVGELFF. CDR3 nucleotides: TGTGCCAGCAGTTACGACCCCAGGCGGGAGGTCGGGGAGCTGTTTTTT.

This chain uses TRBV27 with TRBJ1-3; D is unclear. CDR3 size: 16 residues. The germline V gene has CDR1 MNHEY and CDR2 SMNVEV (reference sequence). V was trimmed by 5 bases and J by 2 bases, leaving 16 bases between them. CDR3 DNA sequence: TGTGCCAGCAGTCCCCGAGGGATTCTAACTGGAAACACCATATATTTT. It translates to CASSPRGILTGNTIYF.

This clone was found once. The chain carries TRBV5-1 and TRBJ2-3, with 8 bases matching TRBD1. This CDR3 has 17 amino acids. Looked up from germline, CDR1 is SGHRS and CDR2 is YFSETQ. Losses at the gene ends were 3 bases for V and 2 bases for J; bases not matched to a gene: 11. The CDR3 loop reads CASSSQGTGTSTDTQYF. CDR3 sequence (DNA): TGCGCCAGCAGCTCACAGGGGACAGGCACTTCCACAGATACGCAGTATTTT.

The chain carries TRBV7-2 and TRBJ1-5; 8 positions match TRBD1. The germline V gene has CDR1 SGHTA and CDR2 FQGNSA. V dropped 3 bases and J dropped 2; count of bases not matched to a gene: 6. The CDR3 loop spans 16 amino acids. CDR3 sequence reads: CASSFRTGNGNQPQHF. The CDR3 DNA reads TGTGCCAGCAGCTTCCGGACAGGGAATGGCAATCAGCCCCAGCATTTT.

The chain joins TRBV19 to TRBJ1-2; D gene uncertain. This CDR3 contains 14 residues. V lost 7 bases to trimming and J lost 2 bases, with 14 bases between them. Germline CDR1 is LNHDA and CDR2 is SQIVND (reference sequence). The CDR3 here is CASTRQPDNYGYTF. The CDR3 DNA reads TGTGCCAGTACCCGACAACCTGACAACTATGGCTACACCTTC.

In DNA form, the CDR3 reads TGTGCCAGCAGCGTAGGTGGGTTAAACTATGGCTACACCTTC. Encoded protein: CASSVGGLNYGYTF. The chain joins TRBV9 to TRBJ1-2; D unresolved. The CDR3 runs 14 residues. The V gene's germline CDR1 is SGDLS and CDR2 YYNGEE. Trimming removed 0 bases at V and 2 bases at J, with 8 bases between.

This clone was seen once. The genes are TRBV4-1 and TRBJ2-7; D gene unclear. The CDR3 has 15 amino acids. Germline loops: CDR1 MGHRA, CDR2 YSYEKL. V was trimmed by 1 base and J by 0 bases, leaving 10 bases between them. The CDR3 reads CASSQGIGDSYEQYF. The DNA of the CDR3 is TGCGCCAGCAGCCAAGGTATAGGAGACTCCTACGAGCAGTACTTC.